This T cell receptor (beta chain) was recovered during a study of cytomegalovirus exposure and HLA in healthy donors. The repertoire was sequenced with immunoSEQ multiplex PCR; TCRdb's copy has only in-frame clones and lacks some. The sample includes 150,000 to 200,000 clones, less than 90% of them seen just once. The study, taken as a whole, reports: The listing of 150 to 200 TCR beta chains classed them as cytomegalovirus-associated. It was found in a later analysis that first-cohort TCR clusters tended to co-occur in the 90 to 150 validation repertoires.

Concerning this clone itself: Its antigen is still unknown.

Sequencing used PBMCs. This clonotype originated in a woman in her thirties in good health and CMV-seronegative.

The CDR3 region is CASSLLGPPAHNEQFF. The CDR3 nucleotides read TGCGCCAGCAGCTTACTCGGGCCTCCCGCCCACAATGAGCAGTTCTTC. The rearrangement uses TRBV5-1 and TRBJ2-1; unclear D gene. Trimming removed 2 bases at V and 5 bases at J, with 17 bases between. There are 16 residues in the CDR3. Germline V gene data show CDR1 as SGHRS and CDR2 as YFSETQ.